Listed below are T cell receptor beta chains from one sample, sequenced in a study of T cell repertoires in cytomegalovirus infection. Their antigens are not known. TCRdb itself ran the reads through MiXCR, one entry per CDR3 protein. The sample lists around 300,000 distinct CDR3 sequences; approximately 25% were seen once. The source material was cultured PBMCs, sampled from culture after CMV antigen stimulation. These TCRs come from a human donor in good health (CMV status not recorded). Some clones in this sample may be carry-over from other donors' samples. Each CDR3 is given with its conserved first and last residue. The D gene is left open where the match is weak. Some rows mark clone size as missing; the rest say once, few, many or name a class of expanded clone.

clone size,J gene,D gene,V gene,CDR3 protein,CDR3 DNA
many,TRBJ2-1,NA,TRBV7-2,CASSPRLVISEQFF,TGTGCCAGCAGCCCGCGACTAGTGATCAGTGAGCAGTTCTTC
few,TRBJ2-1,NA,TRBV29-1,CSVGGSNEQFF,TGCAGCGTTGGTGGGAGCAATGAGCAGTTCTTC
NA,TRBJ2-7,TRBD2,TRBV28,CASSLGSAGEYEQYF,TGTGCCAGCAGTTTAGGGTCAGCGGGGGAATACGAGCAGTACTTC
few,TRBJ2-5,NA,TRBV7-2,CASSLSGARATSQYF,TGTGCCAGCAGCTTATCGGGGGCGAGGGCAACTTCCCAGTACTTC
few,TRBJ1-5,NA,TRBV28,CASSRVLGGNQPQHF,TGTGCCAGCAGCCGGGTTTTAGGGGGCAATCAGCCCCAGCATTTT
NA,TRBJ2-3,TRBD2,TRBV12-3/TRBV12-4,CASNPAGVTDTQYF,TGTGCCAGCAATCCAGCGGGAGTCACAGATACGCAGTATTTT
few,TRBJ2-5,NA,TRBV12-3/TRBV12-4,CASRSLLTQETQYF,TGTGCCAGCAGAAGTCTACTGACCCAAGAGACCCAGTACTTC
NA,TRBJ1-3,NA,TRBV12-3/TRBV12-4,CASSFVGNTIYF,TGTGCCAGCAGTTTTGTTGGAAACACCATATATTTT
few,TRBJ2-1,NA,TRBV19,CASMRRGDVYNEQFF,TGTGCCAGTATGAGGCGCGGGGACGTCTACAATGAGCAGTTCTTC
NA,TRBJ2-2,NA,TRBV27,CASARENTGELFF,TGTGCCAGCGCTAGGGAGAACACCGGGGAGCTGTTTTTT
few,TRBJ1-5,NA,TRBV25-1,CASRGPDYSNQPQHF,TGTGCCAGCAGGGGACCCGACTATAGCAATCAGCCCCAGCATTTT
few,TRBJ2-3,TRBD2,TRBV7-2,CASSALAGATSTDTQYF,TGTGCCAGCAGCGCGTTAGCGGGAGCGACTAGCACAGATACGCAGTATTTT
few,TRBJ2-3,NA,TRBV5-1,CASRPFRDLNTDTQYF,TGCGCCAGCAGGCCCTTTCGGGACTTGAACACAGATACGCAGTATTTT
NA,TRBJ2-5,TRBD2,TRBV6-2/TRBV6-3,CASGPGTRRETQYF,TGTGCCAGCGGACCCGGGACTAGGCGCGAGACCCAGTACTTC
many,TRBJ1-4,NA,TRBV6-1,CASSEARLSQPANEKLFF,TGTGCCAGCAGTGAAGCGCGACTATCCCAACCGGCTAATGAAAAACTGTTTTTT
many,TRBJ2-3,TRBD1,TRBV7-2,CASSFEGAPTDTQYF,TGTGCCAGCAGCTTTGAGGGGGCTCCGACAGATACGCAGTATTTT
NA,TRBJ1-5,NA,TRBV15,CATSRTAGSQVQPQHF,TGTGCCACCAGCAGAACGGCGGGATCCCAAGTTCAGCCCCAGCATTTT
few,TRBJ2-7,NA,TRBV6-2/TRBV6-3,CASSYMPYEQYF,TGTGCCAGCAGTTACATGCCCTACGAGCAGTACTTC
NA,TRBJ1-5,TRBD1,TRBV20-1,CSASMDRGPDQPQHF,TGCAGTGCTAGTATGGACAGGGGCCCTGATCAGCCCCAGCATTTT
few,TRBJ2-7,TRBD2,TRBV3-1,CASTPDTSGLSSSYEQYF,TGTGCCAGCACCCCAGATACTAGCGGGCTTAGTAGCTCCTACGAGCAGTACTTC
few,TRBJ2-1,TRBD2,TRBV6-2/TRBV6-3,CASRITSGSGEQFF,TGTGCCAGCAGGATCACTAGCGGGAGCGGTGAGCAGTTCTTC
few,TRBJ2-5,NA,TRBV29-1,CSVESLGLERETQYF,TGCAGCGTTGAAAGCTTGGGCCTCGAGAGGGAGACCCAGTACTTC
few,TRBJ1-3,NA,TRBV15,CATSSLAGRSGNTIYF,TGTGCCACCAGCAGCCTAGCAGGACGCTCTGGAAACACCATATATTTT
many,TRBJ2-5,TRBD1,TRBV11-2,CASSPLQGAGETQYF,TGTGCCAGCAGCCCGCTACAGGGGGCAGGAGAGACCCAGTACTTC
NA,TRBJ1-5,NA,TRBV6-1,CASSDWGLNQPQHF,TGTGCCAGCAGTGATTGGGGCCTAAATCAGCCCCAGCATTTT
few,TRBJ2-3,TRBD2,TRBV6-5,CASREGLAGDTQYF,TGTGCCAGCAGGGAGGGACTAGCGGGGGATACGCAGTATTTT
few,TRBJ1-1,TRBD1,TRBV20-1,CSARVFLRDRGEAFF,TGCAGTGCTAGAGTCTTTCTTCGGGACAGAGGTGAAGCTTTCTTT
NA,TRBJ1-1,NA,TRBV28,CASSGGRGWGTEAFF,TGTGCCAGCAGTGGGGGTAGGGGCTGGGGCACTGAAGCTTTCTTT
NA,TRBJ2-5,TRBD1,TRBV28,CASSLMQGAQETQYF,TGTGCCAGCAGTTTAATGCAGGGGGCACAAGAGACCCAGTACTTC
NA,TRBJ2-3,TRBD2,TRBV5-4,CASSLFGTSGPSTDTQYF,TGTGCCAGCAGCTTGTTCGGGACTAGCGGGCCTAGCACAGATACGCAGTATTTT
NA,TRBJ2-2,TRBD1,TRBV27,CASSSGQGTGELFF,TGTGCCAGCAGTTCGGGACAGGGGACCGGGGAGCTGTTTTTT
few,TRBJ1-2,NA,TRBV5-4,CASSRDENYGYTF,TGTGCCAGCAGCAGGGACGAAAACTATGGCTACACCTTC
NA,TRBJ2-3,NA,TRBV12-3/TRBV12-4,CASSSGPRSTDTQYF,TGTGCCAGCAGTTCGGGACCCCGGTCCACAGATACGCAGTATTTT
many,TRBJ2-1,TRBD2,TRBV7-2,CASSLLAGVGEQFF,TGTGCCAGCAGCCTTCTAGCGGGAGTGGGTGAGCAGTTCTTC
NA,TRBJ2-1,NA,TRBV29-1,CSVVTGKYNEQFF,TGCAGCGTAGTAACAGGAAAGTACAATGAGCAGTTCTTC
few,TRBJ2-4,TRBD2,TRBV11-2,CASSLDRSGRASGIQYF,TGTGCCAGCAGCTTAGATCGCAGCGGGAGGGCGTCGGGCATTCAGTACTTC
few,TRBJ2-7,NA,TRBV28,CASSTPRDSRSYEQYF,TGTGCCAGCAGCACCCCCCGGGACTCCCGCTCCTACGAGCAGTACTTC
many,TRBJ2-6,NA,TRBV7-2,CASSGSFSGANVLTF,TGTGCCAGCAGCGGAAGCTTCTCTGGGGCCAACGTCCTGACTTTC
NA,TRBJ1-4,NA,TRBV20-1,CSASSRQATNEKLFF,TGCAGTGCTAGTTCCAGACAGGCAACTAATGAAAAACTGTTTTTT
NA,TRBJ2-3,NA,TRBV7-2,CASSPSRQSTDTQYF,TGTGCCAGCAGCCCCTCGAGACAGAGCACAGATACGCAGTATTTT
many,TRBJ1-5,NA,TRBV7-2,CASSWFGQGNQPQHF,TGTGCCAGCAGTTGGTTTGGTCAGGGCAATCAGCCCCAGCATTTT
once,TRBJ2-1,TRBD2,TRBV6-6,CASSYRELARHEQFF,TGTGCCAGCAGTTACCGGGAACTAGCGAGGCATGAGCAGTTCTTC
few,TRBJ2-5,NA,TRBV11-3,CASSLDFLPGRTQYF,TGTGCCAGCAGCTTAGATTTTCTCCCAGGGAGGACCCAGTACTTC
NA,TRBJ2-2,NA,TRBV20-1,CSAPRGTGELFF,TGCAGTGCCCCCAGGGGCACCGGGGAGCTGTTTTTT
NA,TRBJ2-7,NA,TRBV6-2/TRBV6-3,CASSYSQGGDEQYF,TGTGCCAGCAGTTACTCCCAGGGTGGCGACGAGCAGTACTTC
few,TRBJ1-4,NA,TRBV7-2,CASSLAGGDSEKLFF,TGTGCCAGCAGCTTAGCGGGAGGTGATAGTGAAAAACTGTTTTTT